This T cell receptor beta chain was sequenced during a study of neurological immune-mediated disorders. TCRdb fed the 5' RACE reads into MiXCR, producing one record per CDR3 protein. The sample includes around 53,000 distinct CDR3 sequences, approximately 8.4% of them seen just once. This clonotype has at least ten counts. Time point: longitudinal time-point 3. Material: PBMCs. This clonotype was obtained from a woman aged 40-49 years in good health.

CDR3 DNA: TGTGCCAGCAGGAACCCAGCGGGGCCGGGTGAGACCCAGTACTTC. Protein sequence: CASRNPAGPGETQYF. The chain has TRBV6-1 and TRBJ2-5; 7 bases are shared with TRBD2. This CDR3 is 15 amino acids long. The germline V gene encodes CDR1 MNHNS and CDR2 SASEGT. Trimming at V came to 6 bases and at J to 5 bases, leaving 12 bases not matched to a gene.